This T cell receptor (beta chain) was profiled in a study of cytomegalovirus exposure and HLA in healthy donors. Study-level information: Early released data had approximately 86 million unique TCRs, all coming from HLA-typed donors.

Comments on this clone: No antigen is known for it.

Points from the study as a whole: Follow-up analysis later connected one missense variant in DCLRE1C with trimming of TCR beta V- and J-genes. A later analysis found that most CMV-associated TCR beta chains appeared HLA-restricted. Listed as cytomegalovirus-associated were 150 or so TCR beta chains.

The trim removed 3 bases at V and 6 bases at J, leaving 6 bases unmatched. This CDR3 is built from 15 residues. Germline assignment: CDR1 SGHNT and CDR2 YYREEE (reference sequence). PCR primers comprised 60 Vbeta and 13 Jbeta primers. The protocol was immunoSEQ multiplex PCR, while the TCRdb copy is restricted to in-frame clones and leaves out a portion. The sample yields roughly 200,000 clones, 76% seen once. This TCR was recovered from a man aged 18 to 29 in good health and CMV-seronegative. The gene calls are TRBV5-4 and TRBJ2-1; 10 bases are a match to TRBD2. Source material: PBMCs. The CDR3 sequence: CASSSWTSGTNEQFF. CDR3 coding DNA: TGTGCCAGCAGCTCCTGGACTAGCGGAACCAATGAGCAGTTCTTC.